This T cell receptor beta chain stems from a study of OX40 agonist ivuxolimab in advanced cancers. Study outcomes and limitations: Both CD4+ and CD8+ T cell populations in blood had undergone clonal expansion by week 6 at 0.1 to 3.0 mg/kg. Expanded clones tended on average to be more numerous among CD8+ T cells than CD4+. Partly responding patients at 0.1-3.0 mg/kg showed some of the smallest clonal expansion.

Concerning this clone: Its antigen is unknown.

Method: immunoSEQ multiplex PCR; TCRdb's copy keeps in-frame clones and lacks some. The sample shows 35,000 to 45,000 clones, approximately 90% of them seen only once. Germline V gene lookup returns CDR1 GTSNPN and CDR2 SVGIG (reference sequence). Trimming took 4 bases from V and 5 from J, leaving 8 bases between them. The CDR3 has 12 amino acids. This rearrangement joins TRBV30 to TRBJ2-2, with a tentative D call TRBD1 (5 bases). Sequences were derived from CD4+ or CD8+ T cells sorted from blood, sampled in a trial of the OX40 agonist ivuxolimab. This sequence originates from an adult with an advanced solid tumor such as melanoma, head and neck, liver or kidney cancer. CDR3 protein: CAWTRQTGELFF. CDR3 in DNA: TGTGCCTGGACCCGACAGACCGGGGAGCTGTTTTTT.